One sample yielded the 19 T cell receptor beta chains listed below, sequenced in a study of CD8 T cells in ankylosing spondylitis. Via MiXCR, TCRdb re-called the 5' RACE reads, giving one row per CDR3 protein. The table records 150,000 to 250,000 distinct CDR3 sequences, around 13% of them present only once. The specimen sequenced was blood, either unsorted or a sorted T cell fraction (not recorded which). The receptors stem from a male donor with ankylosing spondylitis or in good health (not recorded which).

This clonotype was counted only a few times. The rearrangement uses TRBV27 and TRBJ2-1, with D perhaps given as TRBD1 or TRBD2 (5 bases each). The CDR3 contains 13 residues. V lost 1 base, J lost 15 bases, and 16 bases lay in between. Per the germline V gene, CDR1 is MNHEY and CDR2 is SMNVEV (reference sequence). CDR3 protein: CASSLWVGEKRFF. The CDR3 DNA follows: TGTGCCAGCAGTTTATGGGTGGGGGAAAAAAGGTTCTTC.

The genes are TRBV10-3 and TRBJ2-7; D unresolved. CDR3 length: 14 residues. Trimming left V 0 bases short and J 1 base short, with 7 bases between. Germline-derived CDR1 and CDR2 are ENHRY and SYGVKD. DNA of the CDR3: TGTGCCATCAGTGAGTCCGGGCCGTCCTACGAGCAGTACTTC. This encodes CAISESGPSYEQYF.

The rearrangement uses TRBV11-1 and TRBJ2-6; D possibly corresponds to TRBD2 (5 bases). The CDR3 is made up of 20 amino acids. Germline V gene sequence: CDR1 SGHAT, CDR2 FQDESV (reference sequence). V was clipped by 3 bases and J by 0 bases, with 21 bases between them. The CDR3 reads CASSFPRDPSVLSGANVLTF. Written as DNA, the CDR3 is TGTGCCAGCAGCTTCCCCCGGGATCCCTCTGTCCTCTCTGGGGCCAACGTCCTGACTTTC. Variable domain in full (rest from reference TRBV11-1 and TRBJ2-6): EAEVAQSPRYKITEKSQAVAFWCDPISGHATLYWYRQILGQGPELLVQFQDESVVDDSQLPKDRFSAERLKGVDSTLKIQPAELGDSAMYLCASSFPRDPSVLSGANVLTFGAGSRLTVL.

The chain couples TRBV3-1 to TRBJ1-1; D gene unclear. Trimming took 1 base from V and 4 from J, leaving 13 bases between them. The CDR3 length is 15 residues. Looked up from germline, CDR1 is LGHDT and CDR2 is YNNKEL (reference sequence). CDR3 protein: CASSQGRGYTTEAFF. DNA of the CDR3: TGTGCCAGCAGCCAAGGGCGAGGGTATACCACTGAAGCTTTCTTT.

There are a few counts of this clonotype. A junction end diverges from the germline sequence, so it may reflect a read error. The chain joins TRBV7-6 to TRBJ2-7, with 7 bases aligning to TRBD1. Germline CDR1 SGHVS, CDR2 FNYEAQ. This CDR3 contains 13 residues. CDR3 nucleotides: TGTGCCAGCAGCTTATTAGGGGGCGCACTCCCCTCCTTC. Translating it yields CASSLLGGALPSF.

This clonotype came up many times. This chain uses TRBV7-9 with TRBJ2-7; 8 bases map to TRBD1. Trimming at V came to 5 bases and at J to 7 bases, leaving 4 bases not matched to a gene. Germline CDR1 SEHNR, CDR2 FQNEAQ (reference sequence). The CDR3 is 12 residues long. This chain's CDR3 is CASSLQGEEQYF. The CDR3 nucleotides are TGTGCCAGCAGCCTACAGGGGGAAGAGCAGTACTTC.

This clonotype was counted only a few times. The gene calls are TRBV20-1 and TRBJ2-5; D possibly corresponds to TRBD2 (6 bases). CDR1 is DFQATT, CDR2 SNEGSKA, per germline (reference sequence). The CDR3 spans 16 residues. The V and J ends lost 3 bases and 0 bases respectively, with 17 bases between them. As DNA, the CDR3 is TGCAGTGCTAGCTCTTCAGCGGGCGAGTACCAAGAGACCCAGTACTTC. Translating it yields CSASSSAGEYQETQYF.

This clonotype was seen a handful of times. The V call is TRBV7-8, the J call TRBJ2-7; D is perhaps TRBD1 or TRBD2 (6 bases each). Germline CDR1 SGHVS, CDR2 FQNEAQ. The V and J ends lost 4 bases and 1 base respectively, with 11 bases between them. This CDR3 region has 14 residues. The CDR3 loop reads CASSWGAKSYEQYF. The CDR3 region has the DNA TGTGCCAGCAGCTGGGGGGCTAAGTCCTACGAGCAGTACTTC.

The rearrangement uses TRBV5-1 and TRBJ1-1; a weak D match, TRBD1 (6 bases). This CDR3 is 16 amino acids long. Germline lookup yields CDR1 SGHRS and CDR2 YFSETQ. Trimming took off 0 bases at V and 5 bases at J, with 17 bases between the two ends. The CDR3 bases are TGCGCCAGCAGCTTGGTCCCCTCAGGGGTCAGAACTGAAGCTTTCTTT. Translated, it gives CASSLVPSGVRTEAFF.

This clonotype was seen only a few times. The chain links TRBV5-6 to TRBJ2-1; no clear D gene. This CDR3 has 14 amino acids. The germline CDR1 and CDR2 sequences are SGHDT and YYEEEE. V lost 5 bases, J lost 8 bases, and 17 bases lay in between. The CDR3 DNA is TGTGCCAGCAGTCCCGGACGCGTGGTCTATGAGCAGTTCTTC. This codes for CASSPGRVVYEQFF.

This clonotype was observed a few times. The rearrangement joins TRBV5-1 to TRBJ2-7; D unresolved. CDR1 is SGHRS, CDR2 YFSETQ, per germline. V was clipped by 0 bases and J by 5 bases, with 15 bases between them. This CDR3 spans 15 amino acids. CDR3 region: CASSLGEAEPDEQYF. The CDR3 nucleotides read TGCGCCAGCAGCTTGGGAGAGGCGGAGCCTGACGAGCAGTACTTC.

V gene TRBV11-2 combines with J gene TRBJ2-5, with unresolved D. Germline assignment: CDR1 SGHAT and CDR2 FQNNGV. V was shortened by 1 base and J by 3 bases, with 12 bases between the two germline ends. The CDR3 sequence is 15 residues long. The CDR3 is CASSLGRVLEETQYF. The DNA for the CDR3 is TGTGCCAGCAGCTTAGGAAGGGTTCTGGAAGAGACCCAGTACTTC.

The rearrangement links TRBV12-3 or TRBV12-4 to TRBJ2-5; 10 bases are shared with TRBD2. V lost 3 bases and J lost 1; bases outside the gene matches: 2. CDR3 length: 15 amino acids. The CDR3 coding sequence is TGTGCCAGCAGTTTGGGACTAGCGAGCCAAGAGACCCAGTACTTC. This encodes CASSLGLASQETQYF.

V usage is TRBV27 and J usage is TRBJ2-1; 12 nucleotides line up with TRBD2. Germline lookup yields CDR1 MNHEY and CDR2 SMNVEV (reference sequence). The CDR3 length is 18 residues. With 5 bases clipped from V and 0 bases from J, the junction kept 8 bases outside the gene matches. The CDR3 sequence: CASSGGLAGLGSYNEQFF. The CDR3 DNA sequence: TGTGCCAGCAGTGGGGGACTAGCGGGTTTAGGCTCCTACAATGAGCAGTTCTTC.

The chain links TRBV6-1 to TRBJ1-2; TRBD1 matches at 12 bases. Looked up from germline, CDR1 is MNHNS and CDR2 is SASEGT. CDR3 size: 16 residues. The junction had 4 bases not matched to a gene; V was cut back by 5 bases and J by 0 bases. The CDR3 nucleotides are TGTGCCAGCAGTCCTGGGACAGGGGGCACTAACTATGGCTACACCTTC. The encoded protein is CASSPGTGGTNYGYTF.

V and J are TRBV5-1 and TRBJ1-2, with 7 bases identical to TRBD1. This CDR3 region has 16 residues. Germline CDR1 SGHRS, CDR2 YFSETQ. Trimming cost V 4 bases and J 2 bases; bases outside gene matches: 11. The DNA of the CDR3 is TGCGCCAGCAGCCCCTGGTCGGGACAGAGAAACTATGGCTACACCTTC. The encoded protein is CASSPWSGQRNYGYTF.

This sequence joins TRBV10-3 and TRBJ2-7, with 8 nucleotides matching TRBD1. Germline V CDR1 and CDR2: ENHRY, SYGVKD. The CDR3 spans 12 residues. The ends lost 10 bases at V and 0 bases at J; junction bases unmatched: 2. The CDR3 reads CASGQGSYEQYF. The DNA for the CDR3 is TGTGCCAGCGGACAGGGCTCCTACGAGCAGTACTTC.

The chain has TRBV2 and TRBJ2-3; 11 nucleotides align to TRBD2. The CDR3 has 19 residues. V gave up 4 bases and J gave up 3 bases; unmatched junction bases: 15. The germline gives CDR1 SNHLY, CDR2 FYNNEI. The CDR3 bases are TGTGCCAGCAGTGGATTGACAGGAGCTAGCGGGGGGACGACAGATACGCAGTATTTT. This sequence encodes CASSGLTGASGGTTDTQYF.

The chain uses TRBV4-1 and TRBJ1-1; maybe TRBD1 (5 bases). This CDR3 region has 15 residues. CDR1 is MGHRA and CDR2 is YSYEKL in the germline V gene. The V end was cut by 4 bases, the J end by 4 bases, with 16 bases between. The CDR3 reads CASSPPDGGGTEAFF. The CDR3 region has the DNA TGCGCCAGCAGCCCCCCGGACGGGGGGGGCACTGAAGCTTTCTTT.